Listed here is a single T cell receptor beta chain. No antigen is known for it. Measured with immunoSEQ multiplex PCR; TCRdb has only the in-frame clones, and not every one. The sample carries 90,000 to 120,000 clones, about 90% recorded once. Germline V CDR1 and CDR2: SGHDN, FVKESK. There are 13 residues in the CDR3. V was clipped by 11 bases and J by 7 bases, with 15 bases between them. Pooled samples include second doses given at about 4 or 12 weeks. The data originate from a study of T cell responses to AZD1222 COVID-19 vaccine. Broader study findings: White British people made up most donors, females outnumbered males, and clonal diversity was possibly underestimated. Just a handful of AZD1222 recipients were seropositive at baseline.

The TCR sequence derives from an adult who received the AZD1222 COVID-19 vaccine. J is TRBJ1-6 and V is TRBV14, with a weak D call TRBD1 (5 bases). The sequenced sample was peripheral blood, obtained 28 days after the second AZD1222 dose. CDR3 loop: CASRPWGNSPLHF. CDR3 nucleotide sequence: TGTGCCTCCAGACCGTGGGGGAATTCACCCCTCCACTTT.